The 25 T cell receptor beta chains reported below all come from one sample, sequenced in a study of blood T cell repertoires in COVID-19. Method: immunoSEQ multiplex PCR; TCRdb's copy keeps in-frame clones and lacks some. The profile covers about 70,000 clones, with roughly nine tenths appearing a single time and 8% to 10% taken by the ten largest. Sequenced input: peripheral blood. The receptor source for this set is a man aged 45-65 years with active COVID-19.

V usage is TRBV11-3 and J usage is TRBJ2-1, with a weak D call TRBD1 (6 bases). The CDR3 spans 13 residues. V was trimmed by 6 bases and J by 8 bases, leaving 14 bases between them. Germline-derived CDR1 and CDR2 are SGHNT and YENEEA. CDR3 amino acids: CASSRIRGDEQFF. The CDR3 DNA reads as TGTGCCAGCAGTCGCATCAGGGGCGATGAGCAGTTCTTC.

The V and J genes are TRBV19 and TRBJ2-5, with unresolved D. The germline CDR1 and CDR2 sequences are LNHDA and SQIVND (reference sequence). CDR3 length: 12 residues. V lost 3 bases to trimming and J lost 3 bases, with 5 bases between them. CDR3 sequence reads: CASSIPEETQYF. CDR3 DNA: TGTGCCAGTAGTATTCCGGAAGAGACCCAGTACTTC.

The genes are TRBV6-5 and TRBJ1-5; 10 bases agree with TRBD1. V lost 5 bases and J lost 5; bases outside the gene matches: 6. The CDR3 runs to 15 residues. The germline CDR1 and CDR2 sequences are MNHEY and SVGAGI. The CDR3 is CASSRQGARDQPQHF. In nucleotides, the CDR3 is TGTGCCAGCAGTCGACAGGGGGCTAGGGATCAGCCCCAGCATTTT.

This sequence joins TRBV5-8 and TRBJ2-7, with D tentatively TRBD1 (6 bases). Germline V CDR1 and CDR2: SGHTS, YDEGEE. Trimming removed 4 bases from V and 6 bases from J, with 20 bases in between. The CDR3 is 15 residues long. CDR3 in amino acids: CASSDGTSYGGEQYF. The CDR3 DNA sequence: TGTGCCAGCAGCGACGGGACATCGTATGGGGGCGAGCAGTACTTC.

This sequence joins TRBV19 and TRBJ1-4; D unresolved. The V gene lost 4 bases and the J gene lost 5 bases, with 8 bases spanning the gap. Germline V gene data show CDR1 as LNHDA and CDR2 as SQIVND (reference sequence). There are 13 residues in the CDR3. CDR3 sequence reads: CASSNLRNEKLFF. In DNA, the CDR3 is TGTGCCAGTAGTAACCTCAGAAATGAAAAACTGTTTTTT.

This rearrangement joins TRBV3-1 (or the pseudogene TRBV3-2) to TRBJ1-6, with 9 bases identical to TRBD1. The ends lost 4 bases at V and 9 bases at J; junction bases unmatched: 4. Germline values: CDR1 LGHDT, CDR2 YNNKEL (reference sequence). The CDR3 totals 14 residues. The CDR3 region has the DNA TGTGCCAGCAGCCCTGGGACAGGGAGTTCACCCCTCCACTTT. This gives the protein CASSPGTGSSPLHF.

The chain recombines TRBV7-9 with TRBJ2-3; D ambiguous. Trimming left V 3 bases short and J 2 bases short, with 3 bases between. Per the germline V gene, CDR1 is SEHNR and CDR2 is FQNEAQ (reference sequence). The CDR3 totals 12 residues. CDR3 sequence (DNA): TGTGCCAGCAGCTTCGTCACAGATACGCAGTATTTT. Protein: CASSFVTDTQYF.

This chain connects TRBV6-1 to TRBJ2-1, with 9 bases fitting TRBD2. J gave up 2 bases and V 1 base, and 0 bases lay outside the gene matches. The CDR3 has 15 amino acids. The V gene's germline CDR1 is MNHNS and CDR2 SASEGT. The CDR3 spells CASSEGLAAYNEQFF. The CDR3 DNA follows: TGTGCCAGCAGTGAAGGACTAGCGGCCTACAATGAGCAGTTCTTC.

V is TRBV2 and J is TRBJ1-1; D unclear. The V and J ends lost 6 bases and 6 bases respectively, with 5 bases between them. CDR3 length: 10 amino acids. Germline lookup yields CDR1 SNHLY and CDR2 FYNNEI. The CDR3 reads CASRSSEAFF. The CDR3 DNA sequence: TGTGCCAGCAGATCCTCTGAAGCTTTCTTT.

The chain has TRBV11-2 and TRBJ1-4; 7 positions match TRBD1. The CDR3 is 16 amino acids. V shed 4 bases, J shed 0 bases, and the junction held 5 bases outside the gene matches. Germline CDR1 is SGHAT and CDR2 is FQNNGV. The CDR3 bases are TGTGCCAGCAGCTCGGGACAGTTCGCAACTAATGAAAAACTGTTTTTT. It translates to CASSSGQFATNEKLFF.

CDR3 DNA sequence: TGTGCCAGCAGCCAAGCCCGTAATCAGCCCCAGCATTTT. Protein: CASSQARNQPQHF. The rearrangement joins TRBV3-1 (or the pseudogene TRBV3-2) to TRBJ1-5, with D unresolved. The length of the CDR3 is 13 residues. V was cut by 1 base and J by 4 bases, with 5 bases left in between. Germline V CDR1 and CDR2: LGHDT, YNNKEL (reference sequence).

The rearrangement joins TRBV4-3 to TRBJ2-7, with D perhaps matching TRBD2 (6 bases). CDR3 length: 14 amino acids. The germline V gene encodes CDR1 LGHNA and CDR2 YSLEER. V lost 4 bases to trimming and J lost 5 bases, with 15 bases between them. CDR3 bases: TGCGCCAGCAGCCTTACCTCCGGGACTCACGAGCAGTACTTC. This encodes CASSLTSGTHEQYF.

The rearrangement uses TRBV4-3 and TRBJ2-3; perhaps TRBD2 as D (6 bases). Between the trimmed V and J ends, which lost 0 bases and 6 bases, there was a span of 13 bases. Germline V gene lookup returns CDR1 LGHNA and CDR2 YSLEER. The length of the CDR3 is 15 residues. The CDR3 loop is CASSQDQEGADTQYF. CDR3 coding DNA: TGCGCCAGCAGCCAAGATCAGGAGGGTGCGGATACGCAGTATTTT.

The V and J genes are TRBV5-1 and TRBJ2-2, with 10 bases aligning to TRBD1. Germline loops: CDR1 SGHRS, CDR2 YFSETQ. The length of the CDR3 is 16 residues. The ends lost 2 bases at V and 5 bases at J; junction bases unmatched: 6. The CDR3 region is CASSFLGQGSTGELFF. CDR3 in DNA: TGCGCCAGCAGCTTTTTGGGACAGGGGTCGACCGGGGAGCTGTTTTTT.

This rearrangement joins TRBV6-6 to TRBJ2-1; no reliable D call. Looked up from germline, CDR1 is MNHNY and CDR2 is SVGAGI (reference sequence). CDR3 length equals 12 residues. V dropped 6 bases and J dropped 4 bases, with 7 bases sitting between them. In DNA, the CDR3 is TGTGCCAGCAGGGAGAGTTACAATGAGCAGTTCTTC. Protein: CASRESYNEQFF.

The V gene is TRBV3-1 (or the pseudogene TRBV3-2), the J gene TRBJ2-5; the match to TRBD2 covers 8 bases. CDR1 LGHDT and CDR2 YNNKEL come from the germline V gene (reference sequence). V shed 1 base, J shed 2 bases, and the junction held 6 bases outside the gene matches. The CDR3 spans 16 residues. CDR3 residues: CASSQGIGGGQETQYF. CDR3 coding DNA: TGTGCCAGCAGCCAAGGGATCGGGGGGGGGCAAGAGACCCAGTACTTC.

This sequence joins TRBV18 and TRBJ1-2, with D perhaps TRBD1 (6 bases). V lost 0 bases to trimming and J lost 5 bases, with 13 bases between them. CDR1 and CDR2 from the germline V gene are KGHSH and LQKENI. This CDR3 has 15 amino acids. CDR3 amino acids: CASSPPDNREYGYTF. CDR3 sequence (DNA): TGTGCCAGCTCACCACCGGACAACAGGGAGTATGGCTACACCTTC.

Concerning this clone: The DNA is left out, because the CDR3 cannot be placed on it with certainty; the CDR3 is given as TCRdb lists it. The genes are TRBV1 and TRBJ1-5. TRBV1 is termed a pseudogene. The CDR3 length is 17 residues, termini included. The CDR3 here is CTSSQGGVGWGNQPQHF.

This chain uses TRBV10-1 with TRBJ1-1; D remains ambiguous. CDR1 and CDR2 (germline): WNHNN, SYGVQD (reference sequence). The CDR3 has 10 residues. The V and J ends lost 9 bases and 4 bases respectively, with 6 bases between them. The CDR3 bases are TGCGCCAGGGGGAGCACTGAAGCTTTCTTT. Residues: CARGSTEAFF.

This clone was observed once. The CDR3 protein is CASSISRGQRNTGELFF. Written as DNA, the CDR3 is TGTGCCAGTAGTATTAGTAGGGGACAGAGAAACACCGGGGAGCTGTTTTTT. This chain connects TRBV19 to TRBJ2-2; TRBD1 matches at 7 bases. Germline CDR1 reads LNHDA; CDR2 reads SQIVND (reference sequence). The V and J ends lost 3 bases and 2 bases, in that order; junction bases with no gene match: 9. The length of the CDR3 is 17 residues.

The chain combines TRBV4-3 with TRBJ2-2; possibly TRBD2 for D (5 bases). The CDR3 is made up of 16 amino acids. In germline, CDR1 is LGHNA, CDR2 YSLEER. V was pared by 4 bases and J by 4 bases, with 16 bases between. Here the CDR3 DNA reads TGCGCCAGCAGCCTCGGGGTTTCTACGGGCACCGGGGAGCTGTTTTTT. It is translated as CASSLGVSTGTGELFF.

The rearrangement uses TRBV21-1 and TRBJ2-3; the DNA was not compared with TRBD2, the D call given in the table. TRBV21-1 is a known pseudogene. The CDR3 loop spans 16 amino acids. The CDR3 DNA follows: TGTGCCAGCAGCAAAGAGATGGCACTAAGGCCAGATACGCAGTATTTT. Translated: CASSKEMALRPDTQYF.

The V and J genes are TRBV27 and TRBJ1-2; 7 positions match TRBD1. Germline-derived CDR1 and CDR2 are MNHEY and SMNVEV (reference sequence). The CDR3 consists of 14 residues. With 7 bases clipped from V and 4 bases from J, the junction kept 9 bases outside the gene matches. The CDR3 coding sequence is TGTGCCAGCAAGGAATCGGGACAGATCTATGGCTACACCTTC. It yields the protein CASKESGQIYGYTF.

The count of this clone is one. V gene TRBV11-2 combines with J gene TRBJ2-1; 11 nucleotides align to TRBD2. With V trimmed by 2 bases and J by 10 bases, 7 bases remained unmatched. CDR3 length: 15 residues. Germline loops: CDR1 SGHAT, CDR2 FQNNGV. The CDR3 DNA reads TGTGCCAGCAGCTTAATAGCGGGGGGGCCGTGGGAGCAGTTCTTC. Residues: CASSLIAGGPWEQFF.

As DNA, the CDR3 is TGTGCCAGCAGCCAAGATCGGGGGACTAATGAAAAACTGTTTTTT. Amino acid sequence: CASSQDRGTNEKLFF. V is TRBV4-2 and J is TRBJ1-4, with D perhaps TRBD1 (5 bases). CDR3 length: 15 residues. Trimming shortened V by 0 bases and J by 2 bases, and 7 bases separated the two germline ends. Germline CDR1 reads LGHNA; CDR2 reads YNFKEQ.